This is a list of T cell receptor beta chains from one sample in a study of control samples from healthy donors and cancer patients. The assay was immunoSEQ multiplex PCR, and TCRdb's table has in-frame clones only and misses some. The data contain under 450,000 clones, 90% of them singletons. Sequencing used PBMCs. The source of these receptors is a middle-aged man with head and neck cancer. Each CDR3 is given with its conserved first and last residue. The order of the fields is V gene, D gene, clone size, J gene, CDR3 DNA, CDR3 protein. The D gene is left open where the match is weak. The size field is filled for only some rows; it gives once, few, many or a size class.

v_call: TRBV5-1
d_call: -
clone_size: -
j_call: TRBJ2-2
cdr3_nt: TGCGCCAGCAGCTTGGTGGTCGGCGGGGAGCTGTTTTTT
cdr3_aa: CASSLVVGGELFF

v_call: TRBV2
d_call: -
clone_size: once
j_call: TRBJ2-6
cdr3_nt: TGTGCCGGACGGCCAGTTCGGGCATCTGGGGCCAACGTCCTGACTTTC
cdr3_aa: CAGRPVRASGANVLTF

v_call: TRBV27
d_call: TRBD1
clone_size: few
j_call: TRBJ1-6
cdr3_nt: TGTGCCAGCAGTAAGGACAGGGTAAATTCACCCCTCCACTTT
cdr3_aa: CASSKDRVNSPLHF

v_call: TRBV18
d_call: -
clone_size: -
j_call: TRBJ2-7
cdr3_nt: TGTGCCAGCTCACCACCGGGGCTGGGACCCTACGAGCAGTACTTC
cdr3_aa: CASSPPGLGPYEQYF

v_call: TRBV29-1
d_call: TRBD2
clone_size: -
j_call: TRBJ2-2
cdr3_nt: TGCAGCGTTGCTAGCGGAACGAACACCGGGGAGCTGTTTTTT
cdr3_aa: CSVASGTNTGELFF

v_call: TRBV12-5
d_call: TRBD1
clone_size: -
j_call: TRBJ2-2
cdr3_nt: TGTGCTAGTGGTTTGGTCGCCGGGACAGCAGCCACATTGAACACCGGGGAGCTGTTTTTT
cdr3_aa: CASGLVAGTAATLNTGELFF

v_call: TRBV18
d_call: -
clone_size: -
j_call: TRBJ2-5
cdr3_nt: TGTGCCAGCTCACCCGGGGAGACCCAGTACTTC
cdr3_aa: CASSPGETQYF

v_call: TRBV29-1
d_call: -
clone_size: -
j_call: TRBJ1-1
cdr3_nt: TGCAGCGTGGGAGACAGTGCCATGAACACTGAAGCTTTCTTT
cdr3_aa: CSVGDSAMNTEAFF

v_call: TRBV28
d_call: -
clone_size: once
j_call: TRBJ2-2
cdr3_nt: TGTGCCAGCAGTTTATGGGGGGCAGGACTTAACACCGGGGAGCTGTTTTTT
cdr3_aa: CASSLWGAGLNTGELFF

v_call: TRBV5-1
d_call: TRBD2
clone_size: -
j_call: TRBJ2-7
cdr3_nt: TGCGCCAGCAGCTTGGTGGTAGCGGGAGTCGATGAGCAGTACTTC
cdr3_aa: CASSLVVAGVDEQYF

v_call: TRBV5-1
d_call: -
clone_size: few
j_call: TRBJ1-2
cdr3_nt: TGCGCCAGCAGCTACGATTCGGGAAACTATGGCTACACCTTC
cdr3_aa: CASSYDSGNYGYTF

v_call: TRBV6-1
d_call: -
clone_size: -
j_call: TRBJ1-3
cdr3_nt: TGTGCCACCACTACTCAAGGGGGGCTTGGAAACACCATATATTTT
cdr3_aa: CATTTQGGLGNTIYF

v_call: TRBV19
d_call: -
clone_size: few
j_call: TRBJ2-7
cdr3_nt: TGTGCCAGTAGTTACCGGACCGATTCCTACGAGCAGTACTTC
cdr3_aa: CASSYRTDSYEQYF

v_call: TRBV2
d_call: TRBD2
clone_size: few
j_call: TRBJ2-3
cdr3_nt: TGTGCCAGCAGTGGGCTACAGGAGGCGGGGGTGCACACAGATACGCAGTATTTT
cdr3_aa: CASSGLQEAGVHTDTQYF

v_call: TRBV9
d_call: -
clone_size: -
j_call: TRBJ1-2
cdr3_nt: TGTGCCAGCAGCGGACAGGTTAACTATGGCTACACCTTC
cdr3_aa: CASSGQVNYGYTF

v_call: TRBV28
d_call: -
clone_size: once
j_call: TRBJ2-7
cdr3_nt: TGTGCCAGCAGTCTACCTCCACCAGGGATGTACGAGCAGTACTTC
cdr3_aa: CASSLPPPGMYEQYF

v_call: TRBV3-1/TRBV3-2
d_call: TRBD1
clone_size: -
j_call: TRBJ2-3
cdr3_nt: TGTGCCAGCAGCCAAGCGCTCCCAACCGGGACAGGGAGCACAGATACGCAGTATTTT
cdr3_aa: CASSQALPTGTGSTDTQYF

v_call: TRBV5-1
d_call: -
clone_size: -
j_call: TRBJ2-7
cdr3_nt: TGCGCCAGCAGCGGGGGCCCCCCCGAGCAGTACTTC
cdr3_aa: CASSGGPPEQYF

v_call: TRBV28
d_call: -
clone_size: -
j_call: TRBJ2-1
cdr3_nt: TGTGCCAGCAGGGGACCCAGAGAGCAGTTCTTC
cdr3_aa: CASRGPREQFF

v_call: TRBV5-1
d_call: TRBD2
clone_size: -
j_call: TRBJ2-7
cdr3_nt: TGCGCCAGCAGTTTATGCCCGGGGGGGGCTCTCTACGAGCAGTACTTC
cdr3_aa: CASSLCPGGALYEQYF

v_call: TRBV10-2
d_call: -
clone_size: -
j_call: TRBJ2-7
cdr3_nt: TGCGCCAGCAGTGGGGGACAGCCGGGGGGGGAGCAGTACTTC
cdr3_aa: CASSGGQPGGEQYF

v_call: TRBV29-1
d_call: -
clone_size: -
j_call: TRBJ2-7
cdr3_nt: TGCAGCTTTCGGACTACCGCCTCCTACGAGCAGTACTTC
cdr3_aa: CSFRTTASYEQYF

v_call: TRBV19
d_call: -
clone_size: once
j_call: TRBJ2-7
cdr3_nt: TGTGCCAGTAGTACCCGGGACACCAGTTCCTACGAGCAGTACTTC
cdr3_aa: CASSTRDTSSYEQYF

v_call: TRBV27
d_call: -
clone_size: -
j_call: TRBJ2-7
cdr3_nt: TGTGCCAGCAGCGACAGGGACTTGCCCCCCCGCTACGAGCAGTACTTC
cdr3_aa: CASSDRDLPPRYEQYF

v_call: TRBV5-1
d_call: TRBD1
clone_size: -
j_call: TRBJ1-2
cdr3_nt: TGCGCCAGCAGCGTTAATGGACAGGACTATGGCTACACCTTC
cdr3_aa: CASSVNGQDYGYTF

v_call: TRBV9
d_call: TRBD2
clone_size: -
j_call: TRBJ2-5
cdr3_nt: TGTGCCAGCAGCTCTCGACTAGCGGGGAACCTTGAGACCCAGTACTTC
cdr3_aa: CASSSRLAGNLETQYF

v_call: TRBV6-5
d_call: -
clone_size: -
j_call: TRBJ2-3
cdr3_nt: TGTGCCGCCGACCGGAACGGCGATACGCAGTATTTT
cdr3_aa: CAADRNGDTQYF

v_call: TRBV18
d_call: TRBD1
clone_size: once
j_call: TRBJ2-5
cdr3_nt: TGTGCCAGCTCATCGACAGGGGTGATGGAGACCCAGTACTTC
cdr3_aa: CASSSTGVMETQYF

v_call: TRBV29-1
d_call: -
clone_size: -
j_call: TRBJ2-5
cdr3_nt: TGCAGCGTTGGGGGGCCAGCGGGACGGTACCAAGAGACCCAGTACTTC
cdr3_aa: CSVGGPAGRYQETQYF

v_call: TRBV20-1
d_call: -
clone_size: -
j_call: TRBJ1-2
cdr3_nt: TGCAGTGCTAGTTCGGGGAACTATGGCTACACCTTC
cdr3_aa: CSASSGNYGYTF

v_call: TRBV19
d_call: -
clone_size: -
j_call: TRBJ2-7
cdr3_nt: TGTGCCAGTAGTATAGTTGCAGGGGCTGGGGAGCAGTACTTC
cdr3_aa: CASSIVAGAGEQYF

v_call: TRBV29-1
d_call: -
clone_size: -
j_call: TRBJ1-1
cdr3_nt: TGCAGCGTTGGACAAAACACTGAAGCTTTCTTT
cdr3_aa: CSVGQNTEAFF

v_call: TRBV18
d_call: -
clone_size: once
j_call: TRBJ1-3
cdr3_nt: TGTGCCAGCTCACCACCAGGAGCCACCGGAAACACCATATATTTT
cdr3_aa: CASSPPGATGNTIYF

v_call: TRBV3-1/TRBV3-2
d_call: -
clone_size: -
j_call: TRBJ2-7
cdr3_nt: TGTGCCAGCAGCCATGGACTAACCTCCTACGAGCAGTACTTC
cdr3_aa: CASSHGLTSYEQYF

v_call: TRBV19
d_call: TRBD1
clone_size: -
j_call: TRBJ2-3
cdr3_nt: TGTGCCAGTAGTCCCCGGGACAGCAACACAGATACGCAGTATTTT
cdr3_aa: CASSPRDSNTDTQYF

v_call: TRBV7-9
d_call: -
clone_size: -
j_call: TRBJ1-5
cdr3_nt: TGTGCCAGCAGCTTGTTAGCAAGCAATCAGCCCCAGCATTTT
cdr3_aa: CASSLLASNQPQHF

v_call: TRBV9
d_call: -
clone_size: -
j_call: TRBJ1-2
cdr3_nt: TGTGCCAGCAGCGTAGCTACAGCTAACTATGGCTACACCTTC
cdr3_aa: CASSVATANYGYTF

v_call: TRBV10-1
d_call: -
clone_size: -
j_call: TRBJ2-7
cdr3_nt: TGCGCCAGCAGCTCGGGCTTCTACGAGCAGTACTTC
cdr3_aa: CASSSGFYEQYF

v_call: TRBV27
d_call: -
clone_size: once
j_call: TRBJ2-1
cdr3_nt: TGTGCCAGCAGTTTATCGGTCCAGCCCTACAATGAGCAGTTCTTC
cdr3_aa: CASSLSVQPYNEQFF

v_call: TRBV7-2
d_call: -
clone_size: -
j_call: TRBJ2-2
cdr3_nt: TGTGCCAGCAGCCGGGATCGAACCGGGGAGCTGTTTTTT
cdr3_aa: CASSRDRTGELFF

v_call: TRBV18
d_call: -
clone_size: -
j_call: TRBJ1-1
cdr3_nt: TGTGCCAGCTCACAAGATTTAAACACTGAAGCTTTCTTT
cdr3_aa: CASSQDLNTEAFF

v_call: TRBV19
d_call: -
clone_size: -
j_call: TRBJ1-5
cdr3_nt: TGTGCCAGTAGGAACCCTAGGGCCGGGACGGAAAATCAGCCCCAGCATTTT
cdr3_aa: CASRNPRAGTENQPQHF

v_call: TRBV28
d_call: -
clone_size: -
j_call: TRBJ1-6
cdr3_nt: TGTGCCAGCAGTGTCCGGGGATATTCACCCCTCCACTTT
cdr3_aa: CASSVRGYSPLHF

v_call: TRBV9
d_call: TRBD2
clone_size: -
j_call: TRBJ2-1
cdr3_nt: TGTGCCAGCAGCGTACGTAGCGGGAGGAACAATGAGCAGTTCTTC
cdr3_aa: CASSVRSGRNNEQFF

v_call: TRBV6-5
d_call: TRBD1
clone_size: few
j_call: TRBJ1-2
cdr3_nt: TGTGCCAGCAGCTCTACGGGACAGGTGATGGGCTACACCTTC
cdr3_aa: CASSSTGQVMGYTF

v_call: TRBV19
d_call: -
clone_size: once
j_call: TRBJ1-5
cdr3_nt: TGTGCCAGTAGTATAGCCCGGGACAACCCGCCCCAGCATTTT
cdr3_aa: CASSIARDNPPQHF

v_call: TRBV19
d_call: -
clone_size: -
j_call: TRBJ1-2
cdr3_nt: TGTGCCAGTAGTATCCAGGTGACGGCGGGAGGCTACACCTTC
cdr3_aa: CASSIQVTAGGYTF

v_call: TRBV15
d_call: TRBD1
clone_size: few
j_call: TRBJ2-1
cdr3_nt: TGTGCCACCAGCAAGGGACAGGCTGGCCGGTGGGTCTTC
cdr3_aa: CATSKGQAGRWVF

v_call: TRBV18
d_call: TRBD2
clone_size: -
j_call: TRBJ2-1
cdr3_nt: TGTGCCAGCTCACCGGAGGGACTAGCTACGGGCAATGAGCAGTTCTTC
cdr3_aa: CASSPEGLATGNEQFF

v_call: TRBV7-2
d_call: TRBD1
clone_size: -
j_call: TRBJ2-6
cdr3_nt: TGTGCCAGCAGCCCGTGGACAGGCTCTGGGGCCAACGTCCTGACTTTC
cdr3_aa: CASSPWTGSGANVLTF

v_call: TRBV28
d_call: -
clone_size: -
j_call: TRBJ2-2
cdr3_nt: TGTGCCAGCACCGGGGGCACCGGGGAGCTGTTTTTT
cdr3_aa: CASTGGTGELFF

v_call: TRBV30
d_call: -
clone_size: -
j_call: TRBJ1-6
cdr3_nt: TGTGCCTGGAGGGCAGGCTCCGATTCACCCCTCCACTTT
cdr3_aa: CAWRAGSDSPLHF

v_call: TRBV10-3
d_call: -
clone_size: -
j_call: TRBJ2-1
cdr3_nt: TGTGCCATCAGTGACCCGAAGGCGGGATCCCCCAATGAGCAGTTCTTC
cdr3_aa: CAISDPKAGSPNEQFF